The clone carrying this T cell receptor (beta chain) was detected ten times or more. What it recognizes is unknown. CDR1 and CDR2 from the germline V gene are SNHLY and FYNNEI. V was cut by 6 bases and J by 7 bases, with 19 bases left in between. The CDR3 spans 15 residues. The sample originates from a study of beta chain features in type 1 diabetes. Expressed TCRB transcripts got sequenced, as all isolated RNA was reverse transcribed. The assay was immunoSEQ multiplex PCR, and TCRdb's table has in-frame clones only and misses some. The repertoire holds roughly 150,000 clones, with approximately 9.9% as singletons. Findings and limits, study-wide: VDJ junctions in type 1 diabetes patients carried more deletions and fewer insertions.

The authors sorted CD4+ naive, central memory, regulatory and stem cell-like memory cells via CD45RO/CCR7/CD25/CD127/CD95/CD27. The sample taken for sequencing was central memory CD4+ T cells from blood. The chain couples TRBV2 to TRBJ2-1; weak D call: TRBD2 (5 bases). This receptor was obtained from a young woman in good health. The CDR3 loop is CASRLNGISANEQFF. The CDR3 DNA follows: TGTGCCAGCAGGCTAAACGGGATTTCGGCGAATGAGCAGTTCTTC.